A selection of T cell receptor beta chains follows, all from one sample in a study of blood T cell repertoires in COVID-19. Measured with immunoSEQ multiplex PCR; TCRdb has only the in-frame clones, and not every one. The repertoire holds about 370,000 clones, 75% to 90% seen once, with over 0.95% in the top ten. The material sequenced was PBMCs or T cells enriched from blood (not recorded which). These receptors were taken from a man between 18 and 29 years old who had recovered from COVID-19. The CDR3 runs from the conserved cysteine through the conserved F or W. Fields, in order: D gene, V gene, J gene, clone size, CDR3 DNA, CDR3 protein. The D gene is left open where the match is weak. Size is omitted from some rows. Given values are once, few, many or a class for expanded clones.

d_call: TRBD1
v_call: TRBV11-2
j_call: TRBJ1-2
clone_size: NA
cdr3_nt: TGTGCCAGCAGCTTGGGACAGGCGCCCGCCGGGGGCTACACCTTC
cdr3_aa: CASSLGQAPAGGYTF

d_call: NA
v_call: TRBV30
j_call: TRBJ1-2
clone_size: NA
cdr3_nt: TGTGCCTGGAGGGGGGCAGGCACATCCTATGGCTACACCTTC
cdr3_aa: CAWRGAGTSYGYTF

d_call: TRBD1
v_call: TRBV28
j_call: TRBJ1-3
clone_size: NA
cdr3_nt: TGTGCCAGCAGCACCACAGGGGAGATGATGGGAAACACCATATATTTT
cdr3_aa: CASSTTGEMMGNTIYF

d_call: TRBD2
v_call: TRBV28
j_call: TRBJ2-7
clone_size: NA
cdr3_nt: TGTGCCAGCAGGGGACCGGGACTAGGATCCTACGGGCAGTACTTC
cdr3_aa: CASRGPGLGSYGQYF

d_call: TRBD2
v_call: TRBV11-3
j_call: TRBJ2-5
clone_size: NA
cdr3_nt: TGTGCCAGCAGCTTAGGGACTAGCGGGATACAAGAGACCCAGTACTTC
cdr3_aa: CASSLGTSGIQETQYF

d_call: NA
v_call: TRBV9
j_call: TRBJ1-3
clone_size: NA
cdr3_nt: TGTGCCAGCAGCCCAGGACAGATCTCTGGAAACACCATATATTTT
cdr3_aa: CASSPGQISGNTIYF

d_call: TRBD2
v_call: TRBV6-5
j_call: TRBJ2-1
clone_size: NA
cdr3_nt: TGTGCCAGCAGGAGAGGGGCTAGCGGATGGCACTTCTTC
cdr3_aa: CASRRGASGWHFF

d_call: NA
v_call: TRBV5-4
j_call: TRBJ2-7
clone_size: NA
cdr3_nt: TGTGCCAGCAGCTTGACAGGGTTGGGCGAGCAGTACTTC
cdr3_aa: CASSLTGLGEQYF

d_call: NA
v_call: TRBV5-3
j_call: TRBJ1-1
clone_size: NA
cdr3_nt: TGTGCCAGAAGCGGGGACAACCAGAACACTGAAGCTTTCTTT
cdr3_aa: CARSGDNQNTEAFF

d_call: NA
v_call: TRBV19
j_call: TRBJ2-7
clone_size: once
cdr3_nt: TGTGCCAGTAGTCCAGGACTCTACGAGCAGTACTTC
cdr3_aa: CASSPGLYEQYF

d_call: NA
v_call: TRBV15
j_call: TRBJ1-4
clone_size: NA
cdr3_nt: TGTGCCACCAGCAGAGAAGGGCGTCCGGGGGAAAAACTGTTTTTT
cdr3_aa: CATSREGRPGEKLFF

d_call: TRBD1
v_call: TRBV14
j_call: TRBJ1-1
clone_size: NA
cdr3_nt: TGTGCCAGCAGCCATCGGACAGGGGCCCCGAACACTGAAGCTTTCTTT
cdr3_aa: CASSHRTGAPNTEAFF

d_call: NA
v_call: TRBV28
j_call: TRBJ1-2
clone_size: NA
cdr3_nt: TGTGCCAGCAGGGCCGGACAGAACTATGGCTACACCTTC
cdr3_aa: CASRAGQNYGYTF

d_call: NA
v_call: TRBV5-1
j_call: TRBJ2-7
clone_size: NA
cdr3_nt: TGCGCCAGCAGCTTGGAGGGGCTCTCCTACGAGCAGTACTTC
cdr3_aa: CASSLEGLSYEQYF

d_call: TRBD1
v_call: TRBV3-1/TRBV3-2
j_call: TRBJ1-5
clone_size: NA
cdr3_nt: TGTGCCAGCGGAGGGACAGGGGGCAATCAGCCCCAGCATTTT
cdr3_aa: CASGGTGGNQPQHF

d_call: TRBD2
v_call: TRBV3-1/TRBV3-2
j_call: TRBJ2-7
clone_size: NA
cdr3_nt: TGTGCCAGCAGCCTAACTAGCGGGGGTACGGGAGAGCAGTACTTC
cdr3_aa: CASSLTSGGTGEQYF

d_call: TRBD2
v_call: TRBV7-7
j_call: TRBJ2-7
clone_size: NA
cdr3_nt: TGTGCCAGCAGCCCCAGCGGGAGGGAGTACGAGCAGTACTTC
cdr3_aa: CASSPSGREYEQYF

d_call: NA
v_call: TRBV7-2
j_call: TRBJ2-7
clone_size: NA
cdr3_nt: TGTGCCAGCAGCCTCTCCCCGGGACATTGGGAGCAGTACTTC
cdr3_aa: CASSLSPGHWEQYF

d_call: NA
v_call: TRBV7-9
j_call: TRBJ2-7
clone_size: NA
cdr3_nt: TGTGCCATAAATCAGGGGAGCGAGCAGTACTTC
cdr3_aa: CAINQGSEQYF

d_call: TRBD1
v_call: TRBV28
j_call: TRBJ1-4
clone_size: NA
cdr3_nt: TGTGCCAGCAGTTTCGTCCTGGACAGGGTAGAAAAACTGTTTTTT
cdr3_aa: CASSFVLDRVEKLFF

d_call: TRBD2
v_call: TRBV5-1
j_call: TRBJ2-3
clone_size: NA
cdr3_nt: TGCGCCAGCAGCTTGATGGGTAGCGGGAGCTTGACAGATACGCAGTATTTT
cdr3_aa: CASSLMGSGSLTDTQYF

d_call: NA
v_call: TRBV28
j_call: TRBJ1-4
clone_size: NA
cdr3_nt: TGTGCCAGCAGGTATGGGGCGGCTAATGAAAAACTGTTTTTT
cdr3_aa: CASRYGAANEKLFF

d_call: NA
v_call: TRBV6-1
j_call: TRBJ1-5
clone_size: NA
cdr3_nt: TGTGCCAGCAGTGAGAGAGAAAATCAGCCCCAGCATTTT
cdr3_aa: CASSERENQPQHF

d_call: NA
v_call: TRBV27
j_call: TRBJ2-7
clone_size: NA
cdr3_nt: TGTGCCAGCAGTTGGGGGCTCGAGCAGTACTTC
cdr3_aa: CASSWGLEQYF

d_call: NA
v_call: TRBV7-2
j_call: TRBJ1-5
clone_size: few
cdr3_nt: TGTGCCAGCAGCTTAGTCGGGGGGACTAGCAATCAGCCCCAGCATTTT
cdr3_aa: CASSLVGGTSNQPQHF

d_call: NA
v_call: TRBV5-4
j_call: TRBJ2-2
clone_size: few
cdr3_nt: TGTGCCAGCAGCCTACGGGAGAGCACCGGGGAGCTGTTTTTT
cdr3_aa: CASSLRESTGELFF

d_call: NA
v_call: TRBV9
j_call: TRBJ1-2
clone_size: NA
cdr3_nt: TGTGCCAGCAGCGTAGCGGGGGGTCTTAACTATGGCTACACCTTC
cdr3_aa: CASSVAGGLNYGYTF

d_call: NA
v_call: TRBV27
j_call: TRBJ1-5
clone_size: once
cdr3_nt: TGTGCCAGCAGTTTATCGTATAGCAATCAGCCCCAGCATTTT
cdr3_aa: CASSLSYSNQPQHF

d_call: NA
v_call: TRBV27
j_call: TRBJ2-1
clone_size: few
cdr3_nt: TGTGCCAGCAGTTACGGGAGCTCCTACAATGAGCAGTTCTTC
cdr3_aa: CASSYGSSYNEQFF

d_call: TRBD1
v_call: TRBV28
j_call: TRBJ1-1
clone_size: NA
cdr3_nt: TGTGCCAGCAGTGCCTTTCCGGGACAGGGGCGTTACACTGAAGCTTTCTTT
cdr3_aa: CASSAFPGQGRYTEAFF

d_call: NA
v_call: TRBV6-5
j_call: TRBJ1-1
clone_size: NA
cdr3_nt: TGTGCCAGCAGTTACAGGCGGGTTGGCACTGAAGCTTTCTTT
cdr3_aa: CASSYRRVGTEAFF

d_call: TRBD1
v_call: TRBV6-5
j_call: TRBJ1-3
clone_size: NA
cdr3_nt: TGTGCCAGCAGTTATTGGCAGGGGGTTGGGAGAAACACCATATATTTT
cdr3_aa: CASSYWQGVGRNTIYF

d_call: TRBD1
v_call: TRBV28
j_call: TRBJ2-3
clone_size: NA
cdr3_nt: TGTGCCAGCAGAACAACAGGGGTTTTTTTGGATACGCAGTATTTT
cdr3_aa: CASRTTGVFLDTQYF

d_call: NA
v_call: TRBV3-1/TRBV3-2
j_call: TRBJ1-5
clone_size: NA
cdr3_nt: TGTGCCAGCAGCCAAGATCGCAGTCAGCCCCAGCATTTT
cdr3_aa: CASSQDRSQPQHF

d_call: TRBD2
v_call: TRBV5-1
j_call: TRBJ2-7
clone_size: NA
cdr3_nt: TGCGCCAGCAGCCCCGGAACTGGGGGGGACCGCTACGAGCAGTACTTC
cdr3_aa: CASSPGTGGDRYEQYF

d_call: TRBD1
v_call: TRBV5-4
j_call: TRBJ1-2
clone_size: NA
cdr3_nt: TGTGCCAGCAGCCTGCGACAGGGAGACAACTATGGCTACACCTTC
cdr3_aa: CASSLRQGDNYGYTF

d_call: NA
v_call: TRBV7-6
j_call: TRBJ2-2
clone_size: NA
cdr3_nt: TGTGCCAGCAGCCCCTTCAATGTCAGGGCGAACACCGGGGAGCTGTTTTTT
cdr3_aa: CASSPFNVRANTGELFF

d_call: TRBD1
v_call: TRBV5-1
j_call: TRBJ2-5
clone_size: once
cdr3_nt: TGCGCCAGCAGCTTGAGGTCAGGGGGCCTTCAGGGGACCCAGTACTTC
cdr3_aa: CASSLRSGGLQGTQYF

d_call: NA
v_call: TRBV19
j_call: TRBJ1-6
clone_size: NA
cdr3_nt: TGTGCCACATCCCGGACAGCTAATAATTCACCCCTCCACTTT
cdr3_aa: CATSRTANNSPLHF

d_call: NA
v_call: TRBV3-1/TRBV3-2
j_call: TRBJ1-2
clone_size: NA
cdr3_nt: TGTGCCAGCAGCCAGGACTACTATGGCTACACCTTC
cdr3_aa: CASSQDYYGYTF

d_call: NA
v_call: TRBV6-4
j_call: TRBJ2-1
clone_size: NA
cdr3_nt: TGTGCCAGCAGTGACGGGCGGGCAGGCTCCTACAATGAGCAGTTCTTC
cdr3_aa: CASSDGRAGSYNEQFF

d_call: TRBD1
v_call: TRBV6-2/TRBV6-3
j_call: TRBJ1-6
clone_size: NA
cdr3_nt: TGTGCCAGCAGCCCCGGACAGGGGTTCGGTTCACCCCTCCACTTT
cdr3_aa: CASSPGQGFGSPLHF

d_call: NA
v_call: TRBV7-9
j_call: TRBJ2-6
clone_size: NA
cdr3_nt: TGTGCCAGCAGCCCACTCTGGGCCTCTGGGGCCAACGTCCTGACTTTC
cdr3_aa: CASSPLWASGANVLTF

d_call: NA
v_call: TRBV29-1
j_call: TRBJ2-2
clone_size: once
cdr3_nt: TGCAGCGTGGACAGTGGCATCACCGGGGAGCTGTTTTTT
cdr3_aa: CSVDSGITGELFF

d_call: NA
v_call: TRBV24-1
j_call: TRBJ1-1
clone_size: NA
cdr3_nt: TGTGCCATCGGTAGCGGGGGGGGCCAGAACACTGAAGCTTTCTTT
cdr3_aa: CAIGSGGGQNTEAFF

d_call: NA
v_call: TRBV4-3
j_call: TRBJ1-4
clone_size: NA
cdr3_nt: TGCGCCAGCAGCCACCCGGGAGGTGGTGAAAAACTGTTTTTT
cdr3_aa: CASSHPGGGEKLFF

d_call: NA
v_call: TRBV4-3
j_call: TRBJ2-1
clone_size: NA
cdr3_nt: TGCGCCAGCAGCCAAGTTACCCAGGGGGAGCAGTTCTTC
cdr3_aa: CASSQVTQGEQFF

d_call: NA
v_call: TRBV5-6
j_call: TRBJ1-5
clone_size: few
cdr3_nt: TGTGCCAGCAGCTTGTTTGGAGAAACGGCTAGCAATCAGCCCCAGCATTTT
cdr3_aa: CASSLFGETASNQPQHF

d_call: TRBD1
v_call: TRBV2
j_call: TRBJ2-5
clone_size: NA
cdr3_nt: TGTGCCAGCAGCGTTGACAGGGATGCGGAGACCCAGTACTTC
cdr3_aa: CASSVDRDAETQYF

d_call: NA
v_call: TRBV3-1/TRBV3-2
j_call: TRBJ1-2
clone_size: NA
cdr3_nt: TGTGCCAGCAGCCAACTAAGCATCTATGGCTACACCTTC
cdr3_aa: CASSQLSIYGYTF

d_call: NA
v_call: TRBV19
j_call: TRBJ1-5
clone_size: NA
cdr3_nt: TGTGCCAGTATCCGGTCCCGGGGGAGCAATCAGCCCCAGCATTTT
cdr3_aa: CASIRSRGSNQPQHF

d_call: NA
v_call: TRBV3-1/TRBV3-2
j_call: TRBJ1-2
clone_size: NA
cdr3_nt: TGTGCCAGCAGCCCCCGCCCCACTTATGGCTACACCTTC
cdr3_aa: CASSPRPTYGYTF

d_call: TRBD1
v_call: TRBV11-2
j_call: TRBJ2-2
clone_size: NA
cdr3_nt: TGTGCCAGCAGCTTGGGGACAGGGGGCGGGGAGCTGTTTTTT
cdr3_aa: CASSLGTGGGELFF

d_call: NA
v_call: TRBV5-4
j_call: TRBJ1-4
clone_size: NA
cdr3_nt: TGTGCCAGCAGTTCGGGCGGGGGTAATGAAAAACTGTTTTTT
cdr3_aa: CASSSGGGNEKLFF

d_call: NA
v_call: TRBV12-2
j_call: TRBJ2-5
clone_size: NA
cdr3_nt: TGTGCAAGTCGCTTGTTTCAGGGGCCACAAGAGACCCAGTACTTC
cdr3_aa: CASRLFQGPQETQYF